The 12 T cell receptor beta chains reported below all come from one sample, sequenced in a study of T-cell reconstitution after alpha-beta-depleted transplantation in children. The TCRbeta library incorporated unique molecular identifiers. TCRdb ran MiXCR on the PCR reads and lists one entry per CDR3 protein. The table includes about 600,000 distinct CDR3 sequences, over 10% detected once. Sequencing was performed on PBMCs, mostly from graft donor cells, taken 360 days after TCRalphabeta/CD19-depleted stem cell transplant. The receptors derive from a male patient aged 10 to 17 who had a stem cell transplant for acute myeloid leukemia, so the T cells may come from the graft donor.

This clonotype was seen many times. The V and J genes are TRBV12-3 or TRBV12-4 and TRBJ2-2, with 8 bases aligning to TRBD1. CDR3 length equals 16 residues. V shed 6 bases and J 1 base; nucleotides not matched to a gene: 7. CDR3 nucleotide sequence: TGTGCCAGCAGCCCTCCTGGGACAGGGAACACCGGGGAGCTGTTTTTT. Amino acid sequence: CASSPPGTGNTGELFF.

There are many counts of this clonotype. The chain carries TRBV29-1 and TRBJ2-3, with TRBD2 as a possible D gene (5 bases). This CDR3 has 13 residues. The V end was cut by 3 bases, the J end by 2 bases, with 9 bases between. CDR1 is SQVTM and CDR2 is ANQGSEA in the germline V gene. The CDR3 reads CSVDPDFTDTQYF. In DNA form, the CDR3 reads TGCAGCGTTGATCCGGACTTCACAGATACGCAGTATTTT.

The genes are TRBV18 and TRBJ2-1; D gene ambiguous. With 1 base removed from V and 7 bases from J, the gap between germline ends came to 11 bases. The CDR3 runs 14 residues. Germline values: CDR1 KGHSH, CDR2 LQKENI. The CDR3 nucleotides are TGTGCCAGCTCACCACAGGTTATCTGGAATGAGCAGTTCTTC. Translating gives CASSPQVIWNEQFF.

This clonotype was seen only a few times. The V gene is TRBV20-1, the J gene TRBJ1-2; no clear D gene. In germline, CDR1 is DFQATT, CDR2 SNEGSKA (reference sequence). V lost 5 bases and J lost 8, with 15 bases in between. The CDR3 runs to 12 residues. The CDR3 protein is CSAPVGGWGYTF. The CDR3 DNA reads as TGCAGTGCTCCTGTGGGCGGCTGGGGCTACACCTTC.

This clonotype was counted ten times or more. This chain links TRBV6-1 with TRBJ1-2; D is unclear. V gave up 6 bases and J gave up 4 bases, with 12 bases separating them. Germline V gene sequence: CDR1 MNHNS, CDR2 SASEGT. The CDR3 sequence is 13 residues long. The DNA of the CDR3 is TGTGCCAGCAGCCCAATCTCCCTCTATGGCTACACCTTC. This sequence encodes CASSPISLYGYTF.

The J gene is TRBJ2-1, the V gene TRBV3-1; 10 bases map to TRBD2. The CDR3 is 15 residues long. Germline values: CDR1 LGHDT, CDR2 YNNKEL (reference sequence). The V segment lost 5 bases and the J segment 9 bases; nucleotides outside the gene matches: 10. CDR3 loop: CASSSPAGGLGEQFF. As DNA, the CDR3 is TGTGCCAGCAGCTCTCCAGCGGGAGGGTTGGGTGAGCAGTTCTTC.

This clonotype was detected only a few times. The rearrangement joins TRBV29-1 to TRBJ2-5; D unresolved. Per the germline V gene, CDR1 is SQVTM and CDR2 is ANQGSEA. The CDR3 is 12 residues long. The ends were cut back, 7 bases at V and 5 bases at J, with 14 bases in the middle. The CDR3 nucleotides are TGCAGCGCCCGTCTCCAAATGGAGACCCAGTACTTC. This gives the protein CSARLQMETQYF.

In this sample, this clonotype turned up many times. This chain links TRBV5-1 with TRBJ2-5; D possibly corresponds to TRBD2 (5 bases). The germline V and J ends were trimmed by 3 bases and 2 bases, with 14 bases remaining between them. The CDR3 extends over 15 amino acids. The V gene's germline CDR1 is SGHRS and CDR2 YFSETQ. The CDR3 nucleotides are TGCGCCAGCAGCTCGGGGAAACAGATACAAGAGACCCAGTACTTC. Translated, it gives CASSSGKQIQETQYF. Drawing the rest from reference TRBV5-1 and TRBJ2-5, the complete variable domain is KAGVTQTPRYLIKTRGQQVTLSCSPISGHRSVSWYQQTPGQGLQFLFEYFSETQRNKGNFPGRFSGRQFSNSRSEMNVSTLELGDSALYLCASSSGKQIQETQYFGPGTRLLVL.

This clonotype was seen a handful of times. This chain connects TRBV28 to TRBJ2-5; 7 bases align to TRBD2. The junction had 5 bases not matched to a gene; V was cut back by 2 bases and J by 2 bases. CDR1 is MDHEN and CDR2 is SYDVKM in the germline V gene. The CDR3 has 15 residues. This chain's CDR3 is CASSLLGGGQETQYF. DNA for the CDR3: TGTGCCAGCAGTTTACTGGGCGGGGGACAAGAGACCCAGTACTTC.

This clonotype was seen ten or more times. The chain uses TRBV21-1 and TRBJ2-3; the table's D call of TRBD2 was not tested on the DNA. TRBV21-1 is a recognized pseudogene. This CDR3 comprises 16 residues. CDR3: CASSNPEREGTDTQYF. The CDR3 DNA reads TGTGCCAGCAGCAATCCGGAGCGGGAGGGCACAGATACGCAGTATTTT.

The chain is built from TRBV20-1 and TRBJ2-1; 8 bases align to TRBD2. The CDR3 totals 14 residues. Unmatched junction bases numbered 9, after V lost 6 bases and J lost 5 bases. CDR1 and CDR2 from the germline V gene are DFQATT and SNEGSKA (reference sequence). The CDR3 region has the DNA TGCAGTGCGATAAGCGGGAGTATCGACAATGAGCAGTTCTTC. Translation gives CSAISGSIDNEQFF.

Ten or more counts support this clonotype. The chain links TRBV25-1 to TRBJ2-1; 13 nucleotides match TRBD2. V was pared by 6 bases and J by 8 bases, with 4 bases of the junction left unmatched. This CDR3 region has 14 residues. Germline V CDR1 and CDR2: MGHDK, SYGVNS. CDR3 residues: CASRLAGGPHEQFF. The CDR3 bases are TGTGCCAGCAGACTAGCGGGAGGGCCCCATGAGCAGTTCTTC.